What follows are 5 T cell receptor beta chains derived from one specimen sequenced in a study of blood T cell repertoires in COVID-19. Sequencing was performed with immunoSEQ multiplex PCR; in TCRdb, only in-frame clones are kept and a portion is missing. The sample contains approximately 240,000 clones, approximately 79% of which appear only once. Sequencing was done on a sample of peripheral blood. Receptor source: a woman older than 75 with active or convalescent COVID-19.

This clone was observed a single time. The rearrangement uses TRBV6-1 and TRBJ2-7; 7 positions agree with TRBD2. The CDR3 contains 14 residues. V was clipped by 0 bases and J by 4 bases; unmatched bases: 3. Per germline, CDR1 MNHNS and CDR2 SASEGT. The CDR3 region is CASSEAGRGYEQYF. CDR3 DNA sequence: TGTGCCAGCAGTGAAGCGGGGAGGGGTTACGAGCAGTACTTC.

This clone was found a few times. The V and J genes are TRBV29-1 and TRBJ2-1; 11 positions agree with TRBD2. Germline V gives CDR1 SQVTM, CDR2 ANQGSEA. J lost 9 bases, V lost 8 bases, and 9 bases had no gene match. The CDR3 has 13 residues. CDR3: CSIALAGGSEQFF. The CDR3 nucleotides are TGCAGCATTGCCCTAGCGGGAGGAAGTGAGCAGTTCTTC.

The DNA for the CDR3 is TGTGCCACCAGTGAACCCAGACAGGGGGCGGGCACAGATACGCAGTATTTT. Protein sequence: CATSEPRQGAGTDTQYF. The rearrangement joins TRBV24-1 to TRBJ2-3, with 10 bases matching TRBD1. V shed 4 bases, J shed 1 base, and the junction held 7 bases outside the gene matches. There are 17 residues in the CDR3. CDR1 and CDR2 from the germline V gene are KGHDR and SFDVKD.

The chain uses TRBV6-5 and TRBJ1-1; D is unresolved. The CDR3 is 11 amino acids. Germline V gene lookup returns CDR1 MNHEY and CDR2 SVGAGI. V lost 6 bases to trimming and J lost 2 bases, with 4 bases between them. CDR3 loop: CASSGNTEAFF. CDR3 coding DNA: TGTGCCAGCAGCGGTAACACTGAAGCTTTCTTT.

This clone has only a few counts. Other DNA variants within this sample encode the same CDR3. This chain links TRBV28 with TRBJ2-5; a weak D match, TRBD2 (6 bases). V lost 3 bases to trimming and J lost 2 bases, with 7 bases between them. Germline CDR1 and CDR2: MDHEN and SYDVKM. The CDR3 runs 13 residues. CDR3: CASSLGGQETQYF. CDR3 coding DNA: TGTGCCAGCAGTTTGGGGGGACAAGAGACCCAGTACTTC. The whole variable domain, remainder taken from reference TRBV28 and TRBJ2-5, is DVKVTQSSRYLVKRTGEKVFLECVQDMDHENMFWYRQDPGLGLRLIYFSYDVKMKEKGDIPEGYSVSREKKERFSLILESASTNQTSMYLCASSLGGQETQYFGPGTRLLVL.